One and the same sample provided the 5 T cell receptor beta chains below, sequenced in a study of identical twins. TCRdb passed the 5' RACE reads through MiXCR, listing each CDR3 protein once. The sample lists 200,000 or so distinct CDR3 sequences; approximately 8.3% were seen once. The same sample was also used in a study of yellow fever vaccine responses in identical twins.

Sequenced input: memory (CD45RO+) T cells sorted from blood. These receptors were taken from a woman younger than 30 in good health.

This clonotype came up a few times. The genes are TRBV19 and TRBJ2-2; either TRBD1 or TRBD2 may fit D (5 bases each). The CDR3 runs to 16 residues. Germline V gene data show CDR1 as LNHDA and CDR2 as SQIVND (reference sequence). V gave up 3 bases and J gave up 9 bases, with 20 bases separating them. CDR3 nucleotides: TGTGCCAGTAGTATGGGGGTAGTGGACTCCTTCCGGGAGCTGTTTTTT. It yields the protein CASSMGVVDSFRELFF.

The chain carries TRBV29-1 and TRBJ2-5; perhaps D is TRBD1 or TRBD2 (5 bases each). Germline CDR1 and CDR2: SQVTM and ANQGSEA. The CDR3 spans 12 residues. V shed 6 bases and J shed 5 bases, with 13 bases lying between them. The DNA for the CDR3 is TGCAGCGTGGGACCCGGAAGGGAGACCCAGTACTTC. Its protein product is CSVGPGRETQYF.

This clonotype was counted ten times or more. This chain connects TRBV10-3 to TRBJ2-3; TRBD2 is a possible D gene (6 bases). From germline, CDR1 is ENHRY and CDR2 SYGVKD. CDR3 length equals 15 residues. V was cut by 6 bases and J by 0 bases, with 13 bases left in between. The CDR3: CAIRLAEKSTDTQYF. The CDR3 DNA sequence: TGTGCCATCAGATTAGCGGAGAAGAGCACAGATACGCAGTATTTT.

This clonotype was recorded at least ten times. This chain joins TRBV10-3 and TRBJ2-2; a weak D match, TRBD2 (6 bases). Trimming stripped 6 bases from V and 6 bases from J, with 11 bases between. CDR1 is ENHRY, CDR2 SYGVKD, per germline. CDR3 length: 13 residues. CDR3 sequence (DNA): TGTGCCATCAGCACCGGGGGACCCGGGGAGCTGTTTTTT. Translating it yields CAISTGGPGELFF.

This chain joins TRBV3-1 and TRBJ2-2; TRBD2 aligns across 7 bases. The CDR3 totals 17 residues. J gave up 3 bases and V 7 bases, and 14 bases lay outside the gene matches. Germline V gene sequence: CDR1 LGHDT, CDR2 YNNKEL (reference sequence). The CDR3 nucleotides read TGTGCCAGCAACAGCCAATCCGGGAGGTTGGACACCGGGGAGCTGTTTTTT. This sequence encodes CASNSQSGRLDTGELFF.